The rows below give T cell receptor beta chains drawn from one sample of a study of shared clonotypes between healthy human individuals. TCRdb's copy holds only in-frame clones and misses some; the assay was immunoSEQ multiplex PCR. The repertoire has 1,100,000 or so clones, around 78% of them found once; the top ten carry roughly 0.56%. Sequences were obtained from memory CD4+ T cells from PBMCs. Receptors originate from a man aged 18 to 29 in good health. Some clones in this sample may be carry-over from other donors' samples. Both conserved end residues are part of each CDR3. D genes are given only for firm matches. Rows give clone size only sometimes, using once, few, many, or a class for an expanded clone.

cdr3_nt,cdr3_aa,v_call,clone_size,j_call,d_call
TGTGCCAGCTCTGCGGCCCGGTACTACGAGCAGTACTTC,CASSAARYYEQYF,TRBV7-2,NA,TRBJ2-7,NA
TGCAGCGGGAGTAGTGGAACTGAAGCTTTCTTT,CSGSSGTEAFF,TRBV29-1,few,TRBJ1-1,NA
TGTGCCAGCAGCCAAGGGTACCCCCACGTGAATGAGCAGTTCTTC,CASSQGYPHVNEQFF,TRBV14,NA,TRBJ2-1,NA
TGCGCCAGCAGTGTTTCGGGCGAGACCCAGTACTTC,CASSVSGETQYF,TRBV5-1,few,TRBJ2-5,NA
TGTGCCAGCAGCCGCGGACAGGGCGATCAGCCCCAGCATTTT,CASSRGQGDQPQHF,TRBV2,NA,TRBJ1-5,TRBD1
TGTGCCTGGAGTGAGACAGGCATAGGCTCTGGAAACACCATATATTTT,CAWSETGIGSGNTIYF,TRBV30,NA,TRBJ1-3,NA
TGTGCCAGCAGAAAGGGCCAAACTAGCACAGATACGCAGTATTTT,CASRKGQTSTDTQYF,TRBV6-1,NA,TRBJ2-3,NA
TGTGCCAGCTCACCTCAGTCTGGGGAAAACGTCCTGACTTTC,CASSPQSGENVLTF,TRBV18,NA,TRBJ2-6,NA
TGTGCCAGCAGCCATCCCGTCGACAGGGAGACCCAGTACTTC,CASSHPVDRETQYF,TRBV5-6,NA,TRBJ2-5,NA
TGTGCCAGCAGCTTAGATCCGGGCAGCAGGGAGCTGTTTTTT,CASSLDPGSRELFF,TRBV11-3,once,TRBJ2-2,NA
TGTGCCAGCAGCTGGGGGACTAGGCCCGAGCAGTACTTC,CASSWGTRPEQYF,TRBV5-6,NA,TRBJ2-7,TRBD2
TGTGCCTCATCCCCGGGACTAGCAGATACGCAGTATTTT,CASSPGLADTQYF,TRBV5-4,many,TRBJ2-3,TRBD2
TGCGCCAGCAGCTTGGGAGCGGGAACCTACAATGAGCAGTTCTTC,CASSLGAGTYNEQFF,TRBV5-1,NA,TRBJ2-1,TRBD2
TGTGCCAGTAGTCCGCCAGGGCACACTAATGAAAAACTGTTTTTT,CASSPPGHTNEKLFF,TRBV19,NA,TRBJ1-4,NA
TGTGCCAGCAGGAGTCTAGCGGCCTACGAGCAGTACTTC,CASRSLAAYEQYF,TRBV11-2,NA,TRBJ2-7,TRBD2
TGTGCCAGCAGCTTGGAACAGGTTAACACCGGGGAGCTGTTTTTT,CASSLEQVNTGELFF,TRBV7-7,NA,TRBJ2-2,NA
TGTGCCAGCAGCTCCCGAGCGGGGGCCGACACCGGGGAGCTGTTTTTT,CASSSRAGADTGELFF,TRBV7-3,NA,TRBJ2-2,TRBD2
TGTGCCAGCAGTGAAAGGGTAACGAACACTGAAGCTTTCTTT,CASSERVTNTEAFF,TRBV6-1,once,TRBJ1-1,NA
TGTGCCATCAGTGAGGCAGGTGGGAACGGGGAGCTGTTTTTT,CAISEAGGNGELFF,TRBV10-3,few,TRBJ2-2,NA
TGTGCCAGCAGCTTATTCGGGACAGGGGTTGCCGAGCAGTACTTC,CASSLFGTGVAEQYF,TRBV7-3,few,TRBJ2-7,TRBD1
TGTGCCAGCAGCGTAGGCCCGGACAGATCCTACGAGCAGTACTTC,CASSVGPDRSYEQYF,TRBV9,few,TRBJ2-7,NA
TGTGCCAGCAGCTTAAACCGGGCAAAAGGTGGCTACACCTTC,CASSLNRAKGGYTF,TRBV7-9,NA,TRBJ1-2,NA
TGCGCCAGCAGCCAAACGGGAGAACGCGCAGATACGCAGTATTTT,CASSQTGERADTQYF,TRBV4-3,once,TRBJ2-3,NA
TGTGCCAGCAGCTTGGGCGGGGGGAGCAATCAGCCCCAGCATTTT,CASSLGGGSNQPQHF,TRBV5-4,few,TRBJ1-5,NA
TGTGCCAGCAGCCTAAGGGAGACTGAAGCTTTCTTT,CASSLRETEAFF,TRBV6-1,few,TRBJ1-1,NA
TGTGCCAGCTCACCACCGACAGCGAACACTGAAGCTTTCTTT,CASSPPTANTEAFF,TRBV18,NA,TRBJ1-1,NA
TGTGCCAGCAGCTTTGACAGGGGAGCAGGCTATGGCTACACCTTC,CASSFDRGAGYGYTF,TRBV11-2,few,TRBJ1-2,TRBD1
TGTGCCAGCGGCCAGTCCTCCTACGAGCAGTACTTC,CASGQSSYEQYF,TRBV27,once,TRBJ2-7,NA
TGTGCCACCAGCAGACGGTACAATGAGCAGTTCTTC,CATSRRYNEQFF,TRBV15,once,TRBJ2-1,NA
TGCGCCAGCAGCCAAGACACTACATACTTGAACACTGAAGCTTTCTTT,CASSQDTTYLNTEAFF,TRBV4-3,few,TRBJ1-1,NA
TGTGCCAGCAGCTTAGACAGGGACACTGAAGCTTTCTTT,CASSLDRDTEAFF,TRBV11-1,NA,TRBJ1-1,NA
TGTGCCAGCAGCGACGGGAGTGTCTTTCCTGACGAGCAGTACTTC,CASSDGSVFPDEQYF,TRBV7-9,NA,TRBJ2-7,NA
TGTGCCAGTAGTATAGATCTATACGGGGTGGGAGGCACTGAAGCTTTCTTT,CASSIDLYGVGGTEAFF,TRBV19,once,TRBJ1-1,NA
TGTGCCAGCAGCGAGGGGTACGCAGCATCAGATACGCAGTATTTT,CASSEGYAASDTQYF,TRBV2,NA,TRBJ2-3,NA
TGTGCCAGCAGTGACGGGTATGCTAGCACAGATACGCAGTATTTT,CASSDGYASTDTQYF,TRBV2,NA,TRBJ2-3,NA
TGTGCCAGCAGCTCCTCTAGTGCCACGCAGTATTTT,CASSSSSATQYF,TRBV7-3,once,TRBJ2-3,NA
TGTGCCAGCAGCCAACAACCGGGAGGGGGAGATACGCAGTATTTT,CASSQQPGGGDTQYF,TRBV14,few,TRBJ2-3,TRBD2
TGCAGCGTTGATGGGGGGGGTGAAAAACTGTTTTTT,CSVDGGGEKLFF,TRBV29-1,NA,TRBJ1-4,NA
TGTGCCAGTAGTATAGCCCGAGGCCGTCTTGCTGGTAATCAGCCCCAGCATTTT,CASSIARGRLAGNQPQHF,TRBV19,NA,TRBJ1-5,NA
TGTGCCAGCAGCTTGGACTCAGGGCGGACTGAAGCTTTCTTT,CASSLDSGRTEAFF,TRBV5-4,few,TRBJ1-1,NA